One and the same sample provided the 32 T cell receptor beta chains below, sequenced in a study of CD8 T cells in ankylosing spondylitis. Study-level results: Ankylosing spondylitis blood appeared to be characterized by a TCR beta motif of roughly eight highly homologous variants.

In TCRdb, the 5' RACE reads were re-called with MiXCR into one record per CDR3 protein. Of around 480,000 distinct CDR3 sequences detected, over 15% appear once; the ten largest clones hold 0.95% to 1.1%. Antigens of these TCRs are unknown. Sequenced input: blood, either unsorted or a sorted T cell fraction (not recorded which). All receptors come from a male donor with ankylosing spondylitis.

This clonotype occurred many times. The V call is TRBV29-1, the J call TRBJ1-2; D ambiguous. The CDR3 runs 11 residues. Trimming cost V 6 bases and J 8 bases, with 13 bases left between them. CDR1 is SQVTM and CDR2 is ANQGSEA in the germline V gene. The CDR3 protein is CSVSWTGGYTF. CDR3 nucleotide sequence: TGCAGCGTGAGTTGGACGGGAGGCTACACCTTC.

This clonotype was counted only a few times. V and J are TRBV12-3 or TRBV12-4 and TRBJ1-5, with TRBD1 matching 8 bases. The CDR3 extends over 15 amino acids. With V trimmed by 2 bases and J by 7 bases, 7 bases remained unmatched. CDR3 DNA: TGTGCCAGCAGTTTAAACGCAGGGGGCGGCCAGCCCCAGCATTTT. Translation: CASSLNAGGGQPQHF.

This clonotype was found a few times. The V call is TRBV5-4, the J call TRBJ2-3; D gene uncertain. Between the trimmed V and J ends, which lost 4 bases and 2 bases, there was a span of 14 bases. Germline V gene sequence: CDR1 SGHNT, CDR2 YYREEE (reference sequence). The CDR3 contains 15 residues. The CDR3 sequence: CASSLQAEFTDTQYF. The CDR3, as DNA: TGTGCCAGCAGCCTCCAGGCGGAGTTCACAGATACGCAGTATTTT.

The chain joins TRBV18 to TRBJ1-2; D uncertain. The germline CDR1 and CDR2 sequences are KGHSH and LQKENI. The CDR3 contains 15 residues. Trimming removed 3 bases at V and 5 bases at J, with 16 bases between. In DNA form, the CDR3 reads TGTGCCAGCTCACCGAATTTACAAGGGAATTATGGCTACACCTTC. It specifies CASSPNLQGNYGYTF.

The rearrangement joins TRBV6-2 or TRBV6-3 to TRBJ2-5; TRBD1 matches 9 bases. Germline trimming cut 6 bases from V and 6 bases from J; bases unmatched to any gene: 5. Germline lookup yields CDR1 MNHEY and CDR2 SVGEGT. The length of the CDR3 is 13 residues. CDR3 nucleotides: TGTGCCAGCAGAACAGGGGGCCTAAAGACCCAGTACTTC. It specifies CASRTGGLKTQYF.

This clonotype was seen a single time. The chain joins TRBV6-1 to TRBJ1-6; D perhaps matches TRBD1 (6 bases). CDR1 is MNHNS, CDR2 SASEGT, per germline. Trimming took off 7 bases at V and 5 bases at J, with 9 bases between the two ends. The CDR3 loop spans 13 amino acids. The CDR3 region is CASKRQDNSPLHF. CDR3 nucleotides: TGTGCCAGCAAGAGACAGGATAATTCACCCCTCCACTTT.

The chain carries TRBV6-2 or TRBV6-3 and TRBJ2-7; 11 nucleotides align to TRBD1. The germline V gene encodes CDR1 MNHEY and CDR2 SVGEGT. After removal of 7 bases from V and 3 bases from J, the junction contained 8 bases not matched to a gene. The CDR3 is 15 amino acids. Written as DNA, the CDR3 is TGTGCCAGCAAGCCCCGGACAGGGGGCGGCTACGAGCAGTACTTC. The encoded protein is CASKPRTGGGYEQYF.

The CDR3 loop is CASRDRGRNYGYTF. In DNA form, the CDR3 reads TGTGCCAGCAGGGACAGGGGACGTAACTATGGCTACACCTTC. This chain connects TRBV6-1 to TRBJ1-2; 9 bases are shared with TRBD1. Trimming at V came to 6 bases and at J to 1 base, leaving 3 bases not matched to a gene. The V gene's germline CDR1 is MNHNS and CDR2 SASEGT. The CDR3 loop spans 14 amino acids.

The V gene is TRBV6-1, the J gene TRBJ1-1, with D maybe TRBD1 (5 bases). Germline V gene lookup returns CDR1 MNHNS and CDR2 SASEGT. The CDR3 has 14 amino acids. Between the trimmed V and J ends, which lost 6 bases and 3 bases, there was a span of 14 bases. CDR3 amino acids: CASRALWGDTEAFF. The CDR3 nucleotides are TGTGCCAGCAGAGCCCTGTGGGGGGACACTGAAGCTTTCTTT.

This clonotype was seen more than once but under ten times. The V and J genes are TRBV12-5 and TRBJ2-2, with D possibly being TRBD2 (5 bases). The V end lost 1 base, the J end lost 5 bases, and 5 bases lay between the germline ends. CDR1 and CDR2 from the germline V gene are LGHNT and FRNRAP. The CDR3 is made up of 13 amino acids. CDR3 protein: CASGLGTTGELFF. The CDR3 DNA follows: TGTGCTAGTGGTTTGGGGACTACCGGGGAGCTGTTTTTT.

This clonotype was seen many times. The rearrangement uses TRBV12-3 or TRBV12-4 and TRBJ2-1; a possible D gene is TRBD2 (6 bases). This CDR3 region has 16 residues. Between the trimmed V and J ends, which lost 7 bases and 1 base, there was a span of 17 bases. CDR3 region: CASTLSRGSSYNEQFF. CDR3 DNA: TGTGCCAGCACCCTATCGCGGGGTAGTTCCTACAATGAGCAGTTCTTC.

This clonotype was detected a few times. V is TRBV25-1 and J is TRBJ2-3; D possibly uses TRBD1 or TRBD2 (6 bases each). This CDR3 has 14 residues. Germline-derived CDR1 and CDR2 are MGHDK and SYGVNS. V was pared by 1 base and J by 4 bases, with 9 bases between. The CDR3 spells CASSEWGAADTQYF. In DNA, the CDR3 is TGTGCCAGCAGTGAATGGGGGGCTGCAGATACGCAGTATTTT.

The sample holds many counts of this clonotype. The rearrangement joins TRBV6-5 to TRBJ2-3, with 8 bases that match TRBD1. V gave up 2 bases and J gave up 4 bases; unmatched junction bases: 5. Per germline, CDR1 MNHEY and CDR2 SVGAGI. The length of the CDR3 is 15 residues. The CDR3 spells CASSYPGQGPDTQYF. For the CDR3, the DNA is TGTGCCAGCAGTTACCCAGGACAGGGTCCAGATACGCAGTATTTT.

This clonotype was picked up one time. The V call is TRBV18, the J call TRBJ2-7, with 10 bases matching TRBD1. Germline V lookup: CDR1 KGHSH, CDR2 LQKENI. V trimming: 5 bases; J trimming: 4 bases; junction bases outside the gene matches: 8. The CDR3 is made up of 15 amino acids. The CDR3 nucleotides read TGTGCCAGCTCATTAAAATCGGGACAGGGGTACGAGCAGTACTTC. Protein product: CASSLKSGQGYEQYF.

The rearrangement links TRBV5-1 to TRBJ2-7; 8 positions match TRBD1. J gave up 6 bases and V 5 bases, and 16 bases lay outside the gene matches. Germline values: CDR1 SGHRS, CDR2 YFSETQ. This CDR3 has 16 residues. The CDR3 DNA follows: TGCGCCAGCAGGGCCGCAAAGGGACAGGAACTACGCGAGCAGTACTTC. This codes for CASRAAKGQELREQYF.

At least ten counts were recorded for this clonotype. The chain carries TRBV9 and TRBJ2-7; D is ambiguous. There are 14 residues in the CDR3. Between the trimmed V and J ends, which lost 2 bases and 2 bases, there was a span of 11 bases. Germline assignment: CDR1 SGDLS and CDR2 YYNGEE. This chain's CDR3 is CASSVGPETYEQYF. The DNA of the CDR3 is TGTGCCAGCAGCGTGGGTCCGGAAACCTACGAGCAGTACTTC. The full variable domain, rest sourced from reference TRBV9 and TRBJ2-7, is DSGVTQTPKHLITATGQRVTLRCSPRSGDLSVYWYQQSLDQGLQFLIQYYNGEERAKGNILERFSAQQFPDLHSELNLSSLELGDSALYFCASSVGPETYEQYFGPGTRLTVT.

This clonotype was detected a few times. This rearrangement joins TRBV2 to TRBJ2-7, with D perhaps TRBD2 (6 bases). CDR3 size: 14 residues. Germline CDR1 is SNHLY and CDR2 is FYNNEI. V was pared by 7 bases and J by 7 bases, with 20 bases between. The CDR3 is CASNPRDSYSEQYF. The CDR3 nucleotides are TGTGCCAGCAATCCCCGGGACTCCTATTCTGAGCAGTACTTC.

This clonotype is a singleton in its sample. The chain has TRBV12-3 or TRBV12-4 and TRBJ2-7; tentatively, D is TRBD1 or TRBD2 (6 bases each). Trimming removed 6 bases from V and 0 bases from J, with 15 bases in between. There are 15 residues in the CDR3. The CDR3 protein is CASRSGGPSSYEQYF. The CDR3 DNA follows: TGTGCCAGCAGGAGTGGGGGGCCCAGCTCCTACGAGCAGTACTTC.

V gene TRBV5-1 combines with J gene TRBJ1-1; 7 bases fit TRBD1. The V segment lost 4 bases and the J segment 5 bases; nucleotides outside the gene matches: 14. Germline CDR1 reads SGHRS; CDR2 reads YFSETQ. This CDR3 is 16 amino acids long. The CDR3 DNA is TGCGCCAGCAGCCCCGCTCCTGACAGGGTGAGGACTGAAGCTTTCTTT. Encoded protein: CASSPAPDRVRTEAFF. Full variable domain (outside the CDR3, taken from reference TRBV5-1 and TRBJ1-1): KAGVTQTPRYLIKTRGQQVTLSCSPISGHRSVSWYQQTPGQGLQFLFEYFSETQRNKGNFPGRFSGRQFSNSRSEMNVSTLELGDSALYLCASSPAPDRVRTEAFFGQGTRLTVV.

The genes are TRBV4-2 and TRBJ2-1; TRBD2 matches 10 bases. The CDR3 totals 17 residues. Unmatched junction bases numbered 11, after V lost 0 bases and J lost 9 bases. CDR1 is LGHNA and CDR2 is YNFKEQ in the germline V gene. The CDR3 loop reads CASSQDGASGSRGEQFF. CDR3 in DNA: TGTGCCAGCAGCCAAGATGGGGCTAGCGGGAGTCGCGGTGAGCAGTTCTTC.

The J gene is TRBJ2-3, the V gene TRBV6-2 or TRBV6-3; 8 bases line up with TRBD1. With V trimmed by 6 bases and J by 4 bases, 15 bases remained unmatched. This CDR3 spans 17 amino acids. In germline, CDR1 is MNHEY, CDR2 SVGEGT. CDR3 sequence (DNA): TGTGCCAGCAGCACCCCCCCCGGAGGGACAGGCGCAGATACGCAGTATTTT. Translating gives CASSTPPGGTGADTQYF.

The chain has TRBV3-1 and TRBJ2-1; D is unclear. The CDR3 has 15 amino acids. CDR1 is LGHDT and CDR2 is YNNKEL in the germline V gene (reference sequence). Trimming shortened V by 1 base and J by 2 bases, and 9 bases separated the two germline ends. The chain's CDR3 is CASSQGGRPYNEQFF. The CDR3 DNA sequence: TGTGCCAGCAGCCAAGGGGGAAGGCCCTACAATGAGCAGTTCTTC.

This clonotype was found a few times. The gene calls are TRBV19 and TRBJ1-1; TRBD1 matches at 7 bases. The length of the CDR3 is 14 residues. CDR1 LNHDA and CDR2 SQIVND come from the germline V gene (reference sequence). The trim removed 10 bases at V and 4 bases at J, leaving 12 bases unmatched. Here the CDR3 reads CATSQTGFTTEAFF. The DNA of the CDR3 is TGTGCCACCTCCCAGACAGGGTTTACCACTGAAGCTTTCTTT.

This clonotype was counted a few times. V and J are TRBV7-9 and TRBJ1-4, with 12 nucleotides matching TRBD1. Germline V gives CDR1 SEHNR, CDR2 FQNEAQ (reference sequence). Trimming at V came to 5 bases and at J to 5 bases, leaving 9 bases not matched to a gene. The CDR3 length is 17 residues. The DNA for the CDR3 is TGTGCCAGCAGCAGTGGGACAGGGGGCGTGGGGAATGAAAAACTGTTTTTT. Its translation is CASSSGTGGVGNEKLFF.

The J gene is TRBJ2-5, the V gene TRBV5-1; 9 bases line up with TRBD2. After removal of 4 bases from V and 5 bases from J, the junction contained 12 bases not matched to a gene. The CDR3 sequence is 16 residues long. Germline V gene data show CDR1 as SGHRS and CDR2 as YFSETQ. The CDR3 DNA follows: TGCGCCAGCAGCCTCGATGCTGCGGGGGGGAGTGAGACCCAGTACTTC. This codes for CASSLDAAGGSETQYF. The full variable domain, completed using reference TRBV5-1 and TRBJ2-5, is KAGVTQTPRYLIKTRGQQVTLSCSPISGHRSVSWYQQTPGQGLQFLFEYFSETQRNKGNFPGRFSGRQFSNSRSEMNVSTLELGDSALYLCASSLDAAGGSETQYFGPGTRLLVL.

The table lists this clonotype with a few counts. This rearrangement joins TRBV7-8 to TRBJ1-6; a possible D gene is TRBD1 (6 bases). This CDR3 has 14 amino acids. Trimming removed 1 base at V and 8 bases at J, with 9 bases between. The germline V gene has CDR1 SGHVS and CDR2 FQNEAQ. The CDR3 here is CASSLGPGDSPLHF. In DNA, the CDR3 is TGTGCCAGCAGCTTAGGGCCAGGGGATTCACCCCTCCACTTT.

This clonotype was seen a single time. J is TRBJ2-7 and V is TRBV29-1, with D hard to call. Trimming pared 4 bases from V and 4 bases from J, leaving 8 bases between. Germline values: CDR1 SQVTM, CDR2 ANQGSEA. This CDR3 comprises 11 residues. The CDR3 DNA reads TGCAGCGTTGGTATGTCTTACGAGCAGTACTTC. Translation gives CSVGMSYEQYF.

This clonotype was seen at least ten times. The V gene is TRBV12-3 or TRBV12-4, the J gene TRBJ2-1, with 11 bases aligning to TRBD2. The CDR3 has 15 residues. V shed 6 bases and J 5 bases; nucleotides not matched to a gene: 6. The CDR3 reads CASSYATSGDNEQFF. As DNA, the CDR3 is TGTGCCAGCAGCTATGCGACTAGCGGGGACAATGAGCAGTTCTTC.

This clonotype was detected only a few times. The chain employs TRBV5-1 and TRBJ1-1, with D tentatively TRBD1 (5 bases). CDR3 length: 14 residues. The ends were cut back, 6 bases at V and 1 base at J, with 13 bases in the middle. CDR1 is SGHRS, CDR2 YFSETQ, per germline. CDR3 bases: TGCGCCAGCACCAACTGGGGCTCGAACACTGAAGCTTTCTTT. Protein: CASTNWGSNTEAFF.

This clonotype was seen a few times. The genes are TRBV5-6 and TRBJ1-1, with 9 nucleotides matching TRBD1. This CDR3 has 17 amino acids. With V trimmed by 2 bases and J by 1 base, 9 bases remained unmatched. In germline, CDR1 is SGHDT, CDR2 YYEEEE. CDR3 nucleotide sequence: TGTGCCAGCAGCTTCGGGACAGGGAAGCCCCAGAACACTGAAGCTTTCTTT. Residues: CASSFGTGKPQNTEAFF.

Only one count was recorded for this clonotype. The chain links TRBV5-1 to TRBJ2-3; D tentatively fits TRBD1 or TRBD2 (6 bases each). Germline V lookup: CDR1 SGHRS, CDR2 YFSETQ. The CDR3 extends over 17 amino acids. Trimming removed 3 bases from V and 2 bases from J, with 19 bases in between. The CDR3 coding sequence is TGCGCCAGCAGCTCCGCCCCGACGGGGGCTAACACAGATACGCAGTATTTT. Amino acids: CASSSAPTGANTDTQYF.

This clonotype was detected ten times or more. V and J are TRBV5-1 and TRBJ2-1, with 9 nucleotides matching TRBD2. V lost 3 bases to trimming and J lost 3 bases; unmatched junction nucleotides: 7. Germline V lookup: CDR1 SGHRS, CDR2 YFSETQ. This CDR3 region has 16 residues. CDR3 nucleotides: TGCGCCAGCAGCTGGGTAGCGGGAGAGGGCTACAATGAGCAGTTCTTC. It codes for CASSWVAGEGYNEQFF.